Listed below are T cell receptor beta chains from one sample, sequenced in a study of blood T cell repertoires in COVID-19. Libraries were prepared by immunoSEQ multiplex PCR; TCRdb keeps only in-frame clonotypes and omits some of them. The profile shows about 100,000 clones, roughly nine tenths of them singletons. The sample consisted of peripheral blood. The receptors were gathered from a man aged 25-45 years in a cohort sampled during active COVID-19. Both conserved end residues are part of each CDR3. A D gene is named only where the DNA matches it firmly. Clone size is shown for a subset of rows, as once, few, many or a class of expanded clone.

V	J	D	size	DNA	CDR3
TRBV28	TRBJ2-7	TRBD2	NA	TGTGCCAGCAACCCCGGGACTAGCGGGGCCTCCTACGAGCAGTACTTC	CASNPGTSGASYEQYF
TRBV28	TRBJ1-2	TRBD1	NA	TGTGCCAGCAGTTTAACTAGACAGGGGTATGGCTACACCTTC	CASSLTRQGYGYTF
TRBV27	TRBJ1-2	NA	once	TGTGCCAGCAGTTTAGGTAGACAGGTGCACGGCTACACCTTC	CASSLGRQVHGYTF
TRBV13	TRBJ2-7	NA	NA	TGTGCCAGCAGGACTAGTCTCGGGGGAGATCGTTACGAGCAGTACTTC	CASRTSLGGDRYEQYF
TRBV5-5	TRBJ2-1	NA	NA	TGTGCCAGCAGTCACACACAGGGAATGGTAAATGAGCAGTTCTTC	CASSHTQGMVNEQFF
TRBV21-1	TRBJ2-1	NA	NA	TGTGCCAGCAGCACCGGCGGACAGGGTAAAGGGCTATTTTGCAATGAGCAGTTCTTC	CASSTGGQGKGLFCNEQFF
TRBV28	TRBJ2-1	TRBD2	NA	TGTGCCAGCAGTTTGGTAGGGACTAGTCCTAATGAGCAGTTCTTC	CASSLVGTSPNEQFF
TRBV28	TRBJ2-2	NA	NA	TGTGCCAGCAGTTTTGATCGGTTGACGGGAAGAGCGAACACCGGGGAGCTGTTTTTT	CASSFDRLTGRANTGELFF
TRBV7-9	TRBJ2-2	NA	NA	TGTGCCAGCAGCCCTACAGGCGGGGACGACGCCGGGGAGCTGTTTTTT	CASSPTGGDDAGELFF
TRBV6-1	TRBJ1-4	TRBD1	few	TGTGCCAGCAGTGAAGTGGTTGCTGGGACAGGGTTGGATGAAAAACTGTTTTTT	CASSEVVAGTGLDEKLFF
TRBV7-2	TRBJ2-3	TRBD1	NA	TGTGCCAGCAGCTTAGGGACAGGAGGAATAGATACGCAGTATTTT	CASSLGTGGIDTQYF